One sample yielded the 15 T cell receptor beta chains listed below, sequenced in a study of T cells in Graves' hyperthyroidism and ophthalmopathy (dated by TCRdb to 2018 to 2020). Libraries were prepared through multiplex PCR. TCRdb names Illumina HiSeq 2000 as the instrument used. The TCR beta CDR3 regions were amplified from RNA transcripts. For the first round of RT-PCR on the TCR CDR3, the HTBI primer set was used together with the Qiagen OneStep RT-PCR kit. The public reads were reanalyzed by TCRdb: fastp trimming at Q25, MiXCR alignment, in-frame beta chains only. Each entry merges the rows of one CDR3 protein and shows their most common DNA and genes. Recorded for this sample are 300,000 to 450,000 distinct CDR3 sequences; 18% of them occurred a single time. Around 15% of the sample is taken by the ten largest. The sample taken for sequencing was blood. These receptors all stem from a woman between 35 and 50 years old with Graves' ophthalmopathy.

This chain joins TRBV29-1 and TRBJ2-4; D is unresolved. Germline CDR1 is SQVTM and CDR2 is ANQGSEA. This CDR3 has 13 residues. V lost 5 bases, J lost 0 bases, and 8 bases lay in between. CDR3: CSVNGGAKNIQYF. CDR3 bases: TGCAGCGTTAACGGCGGAGCCAAAAACATTCAGTACTTC.

This clonotype was picked up a small number of times. This rearrangement joins TRBV24-1 to TRBJ2-1; 7 bases fit TRBD1. Germline lookup yields CDR1 KGHDR and CDR2 SFDVKD. The CDR3 contains 15 residues. V trimming: 4 bases; J trimming: 5 bases; junction bases outside the gene matches: 7. CDR3 bases: TGTGCCACCAGTGACCCGGGACAGTCTCACAATGAGCAGTTCTTC. It specifies CATSDPGQSHNEQFF.

This clonotype has ten or more counts. This chain connects TRBV6-1 to TRBJ1-1, with D unclear. The CDR3 covers 15 residues. V gave up 4 bases and J gave up 3 bases, with 15 bases separating them. The germline gives CDR1 MNHNS, CDR2 SASEGT. The CDR3 DNA reads as TGTGCCAGCAGTGCCCTTGTATTGGGTGACACTGAAGCTTTCTTT. It translates to CASSALVLGDTEAFF.

This clonotype was observed many times. One end of the junction does not line up with germline, which may come from a read error. This chain uses TRBV15 with TRBJ2-2; D could derive from TRBD1 or TRBD2 (6 bases each). CDR3 length: 14 amino acids. CDR1 LNHNV and CDR2 YYDKDF come from the germline V gene (reference sequence). The CDR3 DNA reads TGTGCCACCAGCAGAGAAGGGGGGACCGGGGAGCCGTTTTTT. This encodes CATSREGGTGEPFF.

This clonotype was seen at least ten times. The V call is TRBV19, the J call TRBJ2-7; possible D gene TRBD1, 6 bases. CDR1 is LNHDA and CDR2 is SQIVND in the germline V gene (reference sequence). The ends were cut back, 3 bases at V and 5 bases at J, with 11 bases in the middle. The CDR3 runs to 13 residues. The chain's CDR3 is CASSIDNRDEQYF. The CDR3 bases are TGTGCCAGTAGTATCGATAACAGGGACGAGCAGTACTTC.

This clonotype appeared many times. The CDR3 region is CASSLYPRTGSGYTF. DNA of the CDR3: TGTGCCAGCAGCTTATATCCCCGGACAGGGTCCGGCTACACCTTC. The V gene is TRBV11-2, the J gene TRBJ1-2, with TRBD1 matching 8 bases. Germline lookup yields CDR1 SGHAT and CDR2 FQNNGV. Germline trimming cut 2 bases from V and 8 bases from J; bases unmatched to any gene: 10. The CDR3 loop spans 15 amino acids. Supplemented by reference TRBV11-2 and TRBJ1-2, the full variable domain reads EAGVAQSPRYKIIEKRQSVAFWCNPISGHATLYWYQQILGQGPKLLIQFQNNGVVDDSQLPKDRFSAERLKGVDSTLKIQPAKLEDSAVYLCASSLYPRTGSGYTFGSGTRLTVV.

The sample holds many counts of this clonotype. The genes are TRBV30 and TRBJ1-1; unclear D gene. V was cut by 2 bases and J by 4 bases, with 11 bases left in between. CDR3 length: 13 amino acids. Per germline, CDR1 GTSNPN and CDR2 SVGIG (reference sequence). As DNA, the CDR3 is TGTGCCTGGAGTCCGGGGTTGAGCACTGAAGCTTTCTTT. It codes for CAWSPGLSTEAFF.

The J gene is TRBJ1-5, the V gene TRBV28; 7 bases align to TRBD1. The trim removed 4 bases at V and 7 bases at J, leaving 10 bases unmatched. Germline V CDR1 and CDR2: MDHEN, SYDVKM. The CDR3 runs 15 residues. CDR3 DNA sequence: TGTGCCAGCAGTTACGACAGGGCCCCCGGGCAGCCCCAGCATTTT. Protein sequence: CASSYDRAPGQPQHF. The whole variable domain, remainder taken from reference TRBV28 and TRBJ1-5, is DVKVTQSSRYLVKRTGEKVFLECVQDMDHENMFWYRQDPGLGLRLIYFSYDVKMKEKGDIPEGYSVSREKKERFSLILESASTNQTSMYLCASSYDRAPGQPQHFGDGTRLSIL.

Comment on this clonotype: At one end the junction does not follow the germline gene, possibly because of a read error. V usage is TRBV20-1 and J usage is TRBJ2-7, with D tentatively TRBD1 or TRBD2 (6 bases each). The CDR3 consists of 13 residues. Looked up from germline, CDR1 is DFQATT and CDR2 is SNEGSKA (reference sequence). CDR3 protein: CSASHQDRGEQSF. The CDR3 DNA reads TGCAGTGCTAGTCACCAGGATAGGGGGGAGCAGTCCTTC.

This clonotype was detected many times. The gene calls are TRBV4-1 and TRBJ1-5; 7 bases line up with TRBD1. The CDR3 covers 15 residues. Germline CDR1 MGHRA, CDR2 YSYEKL. Trimming at V came to 1 base and at J to 6 bases, leaving 6 bases not matched to a gene. The CDR3 protein is CASSQAPGQLQPQHF. DNA for the CDR3: TGCGCCAGCAGCCAAGCCCCGGGACAGCTTCAGCCCCAGCATTTT.

This clonotype was detected a few times. The V gene is TRBV4-2, the J gene TRBJ2-3, with 7 bases aligning to TRBD1. V dropped 3 bases and J dropped 4; count of bases not matched to a gene: 7. The CDR3 length is 15 residues. Germline lookup yields CDR1 LGHNA and CDR2 YNFKEQ. CDR3 in DNA: TGTGCCAGCAGCCACAGCACAGGGGCCCCAGATACGCAGTATTTT. It is translated as CASSHSTGAPDTQYF.

There are many counts of this clonotype. The chain combines TRBV6-1 with TRBJ1-6; the D gene is possibly TRBD1 (6 bases). This CDR3 spans 15 amino acids. CDR1 and CDR2 from the germline V gene are MNHNS and SASEGT. Trimming took off 1 base at V and 7 bases at J, with 11 bases between the two ends. The CDR3 is CASSEGHRVNSPLHF. In nucleotides, the CDR3 is TGTGCCAGCAGTGAAGGCCACAGGGTAAATTCACCCCTCCACTTT.

There are many counts of this clonotype. This chain uses TRBV6-5 with TRBJ1-2; 11 bases match TRBD1. From germline, CDR1 is MNHEY and CDR2 SVGAGI. V dropped 7 bases and J dropped 3; count of bases not matched to a gene: 10. This CDR3 has 16 residues. Here the CDR3 DNA reads TGTGCCAGCACACCCCTGGACAGGGGGCACCACTATGGCTACACCTTC. Translating gives CASTPLDRGHHYGYTF.

This clonotype was seen many times. The J gene is TRBJ2-7, the V gene TRBV25-1, with unresolved D. The CDR3 is 11 amino acids. Trimming removed 1 base at V and 4 bases at J, with 2 bases between. Germline assignment: CDR1 MGHDK and CDR2 SYGVNS. The CDR3 coding sequence is TGTGCCAGCAGTGAATGGTACGAGCAGTACTTC. Translation: CASSEWYEQYF.

The chain carries TRBV2 and TRBJ2-5; D assignment may be TRBD1 or TRBD2 (5 bases each). Trimming stripped 4 bases from V and 6 bases from J, with 6 bases between. Germline loops: CDR1 SNHLY, CDR2 FYNNEI. This CDR3 region has 11 residues. In DNA form, the CDR3 reads TGTGCCAGCAGTGCGGGGCAGACCCAGTACTTC. Its protein is CASSAGQTQYF.